This is a list of T cell receptor beta chains from one sample in a study of T cells in Graves' hyperthyroidism and ophthalmopathy. TCRdb re-called the multiplex PCR reads through MiXCR, storing one row per CDR3 protein. Of 350,000 to 400,000 distinct CDR3 sequences listed, roughly 20% were seen once; the top ten hold around 40%. Sequencing used blood. The source is a man aged 18 to 35 with Graves' ophthalmopathy. CDR3s leave out the opening cysteine and the closing phenylalanine or tryptophan. Clone size is not always given. Where it is, it says once, few, many or a class for expanded clones.

j_gene	v_gene	abundance	CDR3aa
TRBJ2-3	TRBV4-1	many	ASSQVLAGGPSTDTQY
TRBJ1-1	TRBV27	many	ASSSIKNTEAF
TRBJ2-1	TRBV7-8	-	ASSLGARPGEQF
TRBJ2-7	TRBV13	few	ASSLLGQGDEQY
TRBJ2-7	TRBV3-1	-	ASSQEGGDEQY
TRBJ1-2	TRBV3-1	few	ASSPREAGYGYT
TRBJ1-3	TRBV7-2	few	ASPYQRSGNTIY
TRBJ2-7	TRBV18	-	ASSPRTGDSDYEQY
TRBJ2-7	TRBV2	many	ASRGGTPGYEQY
TRBJ1-1	TRBV2	many	ASSEAGRWSTEAF
TRBJ2-7	TRBV5-1	-	ASSFNRDSEQY
TRBJ1-5	TRBV2	-	ASSHRGQPQH
TRBJ1-2	TRBV5-6	few	ASSSSGTDYGYT
TRBJ1-5	TRBV2	few	ASSEGDRYQPQH
TRBJ2-1	TRBV9	-	ASSAGTATEQF
TRBJ1-1	TRBV28	many	ASHPPRSMNTEAF
TRBJ1-5	TRBV3-1	many	ASSPSGAAQPQH